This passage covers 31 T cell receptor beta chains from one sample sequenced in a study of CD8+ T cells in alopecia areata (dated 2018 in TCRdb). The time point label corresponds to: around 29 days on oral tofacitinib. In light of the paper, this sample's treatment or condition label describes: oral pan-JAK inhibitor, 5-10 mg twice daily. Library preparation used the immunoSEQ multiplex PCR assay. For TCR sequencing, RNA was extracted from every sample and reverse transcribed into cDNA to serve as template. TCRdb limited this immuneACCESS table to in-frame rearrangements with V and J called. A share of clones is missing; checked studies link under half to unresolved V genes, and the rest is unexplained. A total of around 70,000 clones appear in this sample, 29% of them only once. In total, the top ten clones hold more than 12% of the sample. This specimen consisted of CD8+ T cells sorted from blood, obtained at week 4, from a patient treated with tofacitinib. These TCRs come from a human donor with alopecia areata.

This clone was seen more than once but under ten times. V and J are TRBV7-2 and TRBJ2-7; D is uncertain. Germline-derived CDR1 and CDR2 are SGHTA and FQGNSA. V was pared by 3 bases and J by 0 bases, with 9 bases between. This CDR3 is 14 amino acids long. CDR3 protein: CASSFFRSSYEQYF. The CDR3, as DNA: TGTGCCAGCAGCTTTTTTCGGAGCTCCTACGAGCAGTACTTC.

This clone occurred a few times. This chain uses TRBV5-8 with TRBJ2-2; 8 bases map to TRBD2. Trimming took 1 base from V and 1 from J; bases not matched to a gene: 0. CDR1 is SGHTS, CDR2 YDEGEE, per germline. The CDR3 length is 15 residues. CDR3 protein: CASSLLAGNTGELFF. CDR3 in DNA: TGTGCCAGCAGCTTGCTAGCGGGGAACACCGGGGAGCTGTTTTTT.

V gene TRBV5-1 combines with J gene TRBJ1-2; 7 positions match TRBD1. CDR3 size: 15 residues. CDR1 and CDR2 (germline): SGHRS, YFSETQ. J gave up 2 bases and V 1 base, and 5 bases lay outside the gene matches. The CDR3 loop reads CASSLTGTANYGYTF. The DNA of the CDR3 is TGCGCCAGCAGCTTGACCGGGACAGCGAACTATGGCTACACCTTC.

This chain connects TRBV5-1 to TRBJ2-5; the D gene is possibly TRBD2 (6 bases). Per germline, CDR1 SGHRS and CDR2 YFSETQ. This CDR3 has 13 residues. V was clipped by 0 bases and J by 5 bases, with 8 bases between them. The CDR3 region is CASSLGGGETQYF. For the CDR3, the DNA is TGCGCCAGCAGCTTGGGAGGAGGGGAGACCCAGTACTTC.

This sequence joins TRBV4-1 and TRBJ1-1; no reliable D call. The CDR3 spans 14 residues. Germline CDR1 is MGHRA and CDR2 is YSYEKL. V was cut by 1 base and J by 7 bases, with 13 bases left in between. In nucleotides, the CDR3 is TGCGCCAGCAGCCAAGTATCAGGAAAAGGTGAAGCTTTCTTT. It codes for CASSQVSGKGEAFF.

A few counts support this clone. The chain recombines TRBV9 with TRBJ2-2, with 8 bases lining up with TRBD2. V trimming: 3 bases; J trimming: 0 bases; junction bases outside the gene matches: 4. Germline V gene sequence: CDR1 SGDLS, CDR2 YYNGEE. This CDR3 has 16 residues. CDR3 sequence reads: CASSDREGANTGELFF. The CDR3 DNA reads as TGTGCCAGCAGCGACCGGGAGGGCGCGAACACCGGGGAGCTGTTTTTT. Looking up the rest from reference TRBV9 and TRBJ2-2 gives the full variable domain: DSGVTQTPKHLITATGQRVTLRCSPRSGDLSVYWYQQSLDQGLQFLIQYYNGEERAKGNILERFSAQQFPDLHSELNLSSLELGDSALYFCASSDREGANTGELFFGEGSRLTVL.

The CDR3 protein is CASTSGAFEQYF. CDR3 in DNA: TGTGCCAGCACCTCCGGGGCCTTTGAGCAGTACTTC. The V and J genes are TRBV7-9 and TRBJ2-7; D is possibly TRBD1 or TRBD2 (5 bases each). Trimming removed 7 bases at V and 7 bases at J, with 14 bases between. Germline CDR1 and CDR2: SEHNR and FQNEAQ (reference sequence). There are 12 residues in the CDR3.

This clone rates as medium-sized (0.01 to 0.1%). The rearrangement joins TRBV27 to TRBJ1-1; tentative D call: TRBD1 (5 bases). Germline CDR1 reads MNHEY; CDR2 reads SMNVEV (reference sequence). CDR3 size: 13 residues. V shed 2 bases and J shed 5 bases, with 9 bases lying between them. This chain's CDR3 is CASSLTGATEAFF. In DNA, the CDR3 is TGTGCCAGCAGTTTAACCGGGGCAACTGAAGCTTTCTTT.

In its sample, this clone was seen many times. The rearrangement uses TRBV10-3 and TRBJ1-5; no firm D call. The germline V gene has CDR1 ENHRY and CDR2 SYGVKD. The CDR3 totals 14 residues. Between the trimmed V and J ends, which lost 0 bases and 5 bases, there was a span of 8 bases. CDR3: CAISESSDYQPQHF. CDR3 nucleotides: TGTGCCATCAGTGAGTCGTCCGATTATCAGCCCCAGCATTTT.

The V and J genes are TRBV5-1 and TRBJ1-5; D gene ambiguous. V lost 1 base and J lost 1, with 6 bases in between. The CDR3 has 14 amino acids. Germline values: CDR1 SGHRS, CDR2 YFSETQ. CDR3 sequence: CASSLTPSNQPQHF. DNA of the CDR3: TGCGCCAGCAGCTTGACACCGAGCAATCAGCCCCAGCATTTT.

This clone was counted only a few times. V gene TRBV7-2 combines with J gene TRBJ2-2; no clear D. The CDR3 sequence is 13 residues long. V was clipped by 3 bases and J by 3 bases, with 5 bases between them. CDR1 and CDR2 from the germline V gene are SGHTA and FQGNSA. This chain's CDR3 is CASSLRYTGELFF. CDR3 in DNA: TGTGCCAGCAGCTTGAGGTACACCGGGGAGCTGTTTTTT.

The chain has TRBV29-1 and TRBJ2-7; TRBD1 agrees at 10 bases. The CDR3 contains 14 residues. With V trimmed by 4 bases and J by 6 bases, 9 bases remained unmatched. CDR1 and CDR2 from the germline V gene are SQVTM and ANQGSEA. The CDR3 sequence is CSVVGDRGVGEQYF. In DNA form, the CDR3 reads TGCAGCGTTGTAGGGGACAGGGGAGTGGGCGAGCAGTACTTC.

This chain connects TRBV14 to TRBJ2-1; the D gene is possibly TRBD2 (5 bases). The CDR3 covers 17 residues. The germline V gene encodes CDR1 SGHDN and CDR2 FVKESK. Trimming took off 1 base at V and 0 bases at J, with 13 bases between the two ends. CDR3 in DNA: TGTGCCAGCAGCCAAGTTTCAGCGGAGAGCTCCTACAATGAGCAGTTCTTC. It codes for CASSQVSAESSYNEQFF.

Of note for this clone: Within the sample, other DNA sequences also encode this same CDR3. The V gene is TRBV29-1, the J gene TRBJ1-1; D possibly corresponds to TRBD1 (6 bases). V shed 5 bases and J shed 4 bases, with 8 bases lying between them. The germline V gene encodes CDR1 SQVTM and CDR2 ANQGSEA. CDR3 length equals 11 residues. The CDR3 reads CSVRGGTEAFF. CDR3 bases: TGCAGCGTTAGGGGGGGCACTGAAGCTTTCTTT.

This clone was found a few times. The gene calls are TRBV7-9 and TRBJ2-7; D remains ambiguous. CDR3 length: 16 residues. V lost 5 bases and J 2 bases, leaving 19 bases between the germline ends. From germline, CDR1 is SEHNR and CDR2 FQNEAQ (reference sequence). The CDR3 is CASSPPIGRNTYEQYF. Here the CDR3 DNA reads TGTGCCAGCAGCCCCCCCATTGGGCGGAATACCTACGAGCAGTACTTC.

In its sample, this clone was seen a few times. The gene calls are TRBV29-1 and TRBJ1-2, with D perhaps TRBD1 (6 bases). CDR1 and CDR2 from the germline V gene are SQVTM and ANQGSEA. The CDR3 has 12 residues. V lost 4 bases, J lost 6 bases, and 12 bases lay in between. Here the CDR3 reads CSVVTGTDGYTF. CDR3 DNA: TGCAGCGTTGTCACAGGGACTGATGGCTACACCTTC.

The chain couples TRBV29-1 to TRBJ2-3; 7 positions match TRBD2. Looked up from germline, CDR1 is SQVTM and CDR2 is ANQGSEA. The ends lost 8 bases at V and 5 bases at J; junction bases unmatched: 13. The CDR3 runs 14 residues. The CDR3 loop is CSPQLATVRDTQYF. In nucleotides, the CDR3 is TGCAGCCCTCAACTAGCGACGGTTCGAGATACGCAGTATTTT.

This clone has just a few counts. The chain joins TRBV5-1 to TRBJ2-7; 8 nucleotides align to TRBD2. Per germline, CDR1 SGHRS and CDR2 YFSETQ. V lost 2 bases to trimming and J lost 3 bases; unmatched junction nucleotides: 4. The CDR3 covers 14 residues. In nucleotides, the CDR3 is TGCGCCAGCAGCTTAGCGGGAGTAGTCTACGAGCAGTACTTC. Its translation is CASSLAGVVYEQYF.

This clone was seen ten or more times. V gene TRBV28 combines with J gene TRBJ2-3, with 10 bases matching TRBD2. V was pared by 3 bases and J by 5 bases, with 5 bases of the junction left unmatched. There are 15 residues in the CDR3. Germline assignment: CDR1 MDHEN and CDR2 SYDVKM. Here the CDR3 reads CASSFLAGERDTQYF. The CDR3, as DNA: TGTGCCAGCAGTTTTCTAGCGGGAGAACGAGATACGCAGTATTTT.

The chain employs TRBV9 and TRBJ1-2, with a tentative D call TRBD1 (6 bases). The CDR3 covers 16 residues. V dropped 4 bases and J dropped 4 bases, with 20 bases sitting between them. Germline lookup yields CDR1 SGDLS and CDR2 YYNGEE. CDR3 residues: CASSHSGELGAYGYTF. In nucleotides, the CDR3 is TGTGCCAGCAGCCACTCTGGAGAATTGGGGGCCTATGGCTACACCTTC.

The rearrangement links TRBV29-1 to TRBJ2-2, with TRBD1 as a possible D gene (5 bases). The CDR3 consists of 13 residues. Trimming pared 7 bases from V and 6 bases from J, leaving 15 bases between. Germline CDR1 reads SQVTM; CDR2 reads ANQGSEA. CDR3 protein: CSARGREAGELFF. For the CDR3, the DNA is TGCAGCGCCCGCGGCAGGGAAGCCGGGGAGCTGTTTTTT.

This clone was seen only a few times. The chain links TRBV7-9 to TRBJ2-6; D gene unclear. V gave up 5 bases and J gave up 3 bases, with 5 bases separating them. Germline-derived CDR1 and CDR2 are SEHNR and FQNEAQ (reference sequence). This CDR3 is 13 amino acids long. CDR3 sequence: CASSAFGANVLTF. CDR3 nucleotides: TGTGCCAGCAGCGCTTTTGGGGCCAACGTCCTGACTTTC. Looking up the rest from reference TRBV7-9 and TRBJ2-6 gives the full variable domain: DTGVSQNPRHKITKRGQNVTFRCDPISEHNRLYWYRQTLGQGPEFLTYFQNEAQLEKSRLLSDRFSAERPKGSFSTLEIQRTEQGDSAMYLCASSAFGANVLTFGAGSRLTVL.

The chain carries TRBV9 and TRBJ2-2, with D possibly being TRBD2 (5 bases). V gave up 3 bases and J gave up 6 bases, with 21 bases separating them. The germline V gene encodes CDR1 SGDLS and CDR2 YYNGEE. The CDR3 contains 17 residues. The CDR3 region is CASSGSRRGSEAGELFF. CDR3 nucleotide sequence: TGTGCCAGCAGCGGGTCTCGGAGAGGGAGTGAGGCCGGGGAGCTGTTTTTT.

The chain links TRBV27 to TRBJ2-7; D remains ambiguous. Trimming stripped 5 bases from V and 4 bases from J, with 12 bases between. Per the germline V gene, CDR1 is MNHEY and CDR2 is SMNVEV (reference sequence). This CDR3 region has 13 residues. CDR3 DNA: TGTGCCAGCAGTCCCCATACCCCATACGAGCAGTACTTC. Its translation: CASSPHTPYEQYF.

The CDR3 spells CASSQGTGGDQETQYF. The CDR3 DNA is TGTGCCAGCAGCCAAGGGACAGGGGGCGATCAAGAGACCCAGTACTTC. This chain connects TRBV13 to TRBJ2-5; TRBD1 agrees at 12 bases. Germline loops: CDR1 PRHDT, CDR2 FYEKMQ (reference sequence). J lost 2 bases, V lost 5 bases, and 6 bases had no gene match. There are 16 residues in the CDR3.

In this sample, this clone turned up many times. The CDR3 DNA follows: TGTGCCAGCAGGGGGAGCGGGAGTGGAACCAAAAACATTCAGTACTTC. It codes for CASRGSGSGTKNIQYF. The chain combines TRBV7-9 with TRBJ2-4; 8 positions match TRBD2. The CDR3 is made up of 16 amino acids. CDR1 is SEHNR, CDR2 FQNEAQ, per germline (reference sequence). V lost 6 bases and J lost 2; bases outside the gene matches: 9.

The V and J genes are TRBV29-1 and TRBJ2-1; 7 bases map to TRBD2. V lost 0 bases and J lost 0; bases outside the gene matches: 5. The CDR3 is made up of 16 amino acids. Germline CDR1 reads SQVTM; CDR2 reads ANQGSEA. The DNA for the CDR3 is TGCAGCGTTGAAGAGGGGGGGAAAAGCTCCTACAATGAGCAGTTCTTC. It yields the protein CSVEEGGKSSYNEQFF.

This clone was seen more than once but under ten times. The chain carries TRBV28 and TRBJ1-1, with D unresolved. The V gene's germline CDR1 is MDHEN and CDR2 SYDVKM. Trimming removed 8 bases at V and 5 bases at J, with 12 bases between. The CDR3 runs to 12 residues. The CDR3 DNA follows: TGTGCCAGCTCTCGAGGAGAGACTGAAGCTTTCTTT. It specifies CASSRGETEAFF.

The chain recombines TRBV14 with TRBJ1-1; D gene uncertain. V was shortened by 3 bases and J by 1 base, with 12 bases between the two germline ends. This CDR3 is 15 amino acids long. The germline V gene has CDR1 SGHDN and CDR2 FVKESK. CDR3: CASSQPTEQNTEAFF. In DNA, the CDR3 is TGTGCCAGCAGCCAGCCAACCGAGCAGAACACTGAAGCTTTCTTT.

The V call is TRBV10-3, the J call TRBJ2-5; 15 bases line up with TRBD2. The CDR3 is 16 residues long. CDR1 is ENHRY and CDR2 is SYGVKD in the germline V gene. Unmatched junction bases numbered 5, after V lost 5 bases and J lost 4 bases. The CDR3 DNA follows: TGTGCCATCAGTCAGGGACTAGCGGGAGGTTCAGAGACCCAGTACTTC. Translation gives CAISQGLAGGSETQYF.

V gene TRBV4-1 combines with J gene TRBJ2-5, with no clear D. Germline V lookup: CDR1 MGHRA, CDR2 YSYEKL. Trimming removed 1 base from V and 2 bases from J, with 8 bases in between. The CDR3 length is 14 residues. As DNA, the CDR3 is TGCGCCAGCAGCCAAGGCTTTGGACAAGAGACCCAGTACTTC. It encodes CASSQGFGQETQYF.